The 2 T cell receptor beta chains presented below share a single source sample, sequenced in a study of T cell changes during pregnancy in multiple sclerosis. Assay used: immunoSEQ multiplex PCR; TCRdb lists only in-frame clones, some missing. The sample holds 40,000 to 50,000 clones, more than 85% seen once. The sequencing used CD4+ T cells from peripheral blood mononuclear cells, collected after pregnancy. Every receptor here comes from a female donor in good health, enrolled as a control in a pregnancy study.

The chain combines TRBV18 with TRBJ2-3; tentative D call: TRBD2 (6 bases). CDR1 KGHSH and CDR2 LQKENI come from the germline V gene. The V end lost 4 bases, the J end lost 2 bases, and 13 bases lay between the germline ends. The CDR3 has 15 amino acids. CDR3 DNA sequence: TGTGCCAGCTCACTGTCGGGACTGGACACAGATACGCAGTATTTT. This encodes CASSLSGLDTDTQYF.

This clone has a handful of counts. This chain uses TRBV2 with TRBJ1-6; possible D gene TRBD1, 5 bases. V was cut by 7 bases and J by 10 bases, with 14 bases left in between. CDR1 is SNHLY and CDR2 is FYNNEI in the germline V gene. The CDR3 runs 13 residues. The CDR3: CASTGGVGSPLHF. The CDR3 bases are TGTGCCAGCACGGGAGGGGTGGGATCACCCCTCCACTTT.